The clone carrying this T cell receptor (beta chain) was detected many times. The data were obtained in a study of T cells after yellow fever vaccination. V trimming: 3 bases; J trimming: 1 base; junction bases outside the gene matches: 3. Germline loops: CDR1 SGHRS, CDR2 YFSETQ. This CDR3 contains 15 residues. Universal primer sites and UMIs were introduced during 5'RACE template-switching synthesis of TCR cDNA. From the 5' RACE reads, TCRdb called clonotypes with MiXCR, one entry per CDR3 protein. The sample lists 300,000 to 350,000 distinct CDR3 sequences, roughly 8.3% seen once, with 17% in the top ten.

This receptor was identified in a man in his late teens or twenties who received the YFV17D yellow fever vaccine. The V call is TRBV5-1, the J call TRBJ2-2; 7 bases agree with TRBD1. This sample comprised PBMCs, obtained more than 40 days after the first yellow fever vaccination. CDR3 DNA sequence: TGCGCCAGCAGCTGGGACAGAGTGAACACCGGGGAGCTGTTTTTT. Encoded protein: CASSWDRVNTGELFF.